The text below deals with one T cell receptor (beta chain). The CDR3 runs 14 residues. Germline V gene data show CDR1 as SGHAT and CDR2 as FQNNGV. Trimming removed 3 bases from V and 9 bases from J, with 18 bases in between. The data belong to a study of blood T cell repertoires in COVID-19. Study details: The origin of the acute and convalescent COVID-19 samples was the United States, Italy and Spain. PBMCs, B-cell-depleted T cells, or T cells provided the cDNA or gDNA that made up the material.

Original analysis: Amplified reference gene primers provided the basis for estimating nucleated cell counts. Profiled with immunoSEQ multiplex PCR; TCRdb holds only in-frame clones, not every one. Clone size and the V and J calls come from that table; the DNA yielded D and trimming. The sample includes some 180,000 clones, roughly 80% of them seen just once. The sequence came from a man in his 70s with active or convalescent COVID-19. The gene calls are TRBV11-2 and TRBJ2-7, with D maybe TRBD1 (6 bases). Sequenced input: peripheral blood. CDR3 loop: CASSFGTYSTWQYF. The CDR3, as DNA: TGTGCCAGCAGCTTTGGGACATATTCTACGTGGCAGTACTTC.